This TCR beta chain was captured by sequencing in a study of blood T cell repertoires in COVID-19. Germline V gene lookup returns CDR1 LGHDT and CDR2 YNNKEL (reference sequence). After removal of 4 bases from V and 6 bases from J, the junction contained 7 bases not matched to a gene. This CDR3 is 15 amino acids long. This clone was found a few times. The protocol was immunoSEQ multiplex PCR, while the TCRdb copy is restricted to in-frame clones and leaves out a portion. The sample has about 200,000 clones; 80% are singletons. This TCR was sampled from a woman aged 65 to 85 with acute or convalescent COVID-19. V and J are TRBV3-1 (or the pseudogene TRBV3-2) and TRBJ1-5, with TRBD1 identical over 9 bases. The sequenced sample was peripheral blood. CDR3 amino acids: CASSRGTGRVQPQHF. The CDR3 DNA reads as TGTGCCAGCAGCCGGGGGACAGGGAGGGTTCAGCCCCAGCATTTT.